This T cell receptor (beta chain) was identified in a study of control samples from healthy donors and cancer patients. TCRdb's copy holds only in-frame clones and misses some; the assay was immunoSEQ multiplex PCR. The table has some 220,000 clones, roughly 94% seen once. The ends lost 4 bases at V and 6 bases at J; junction bases unmatched: 1. The CDR3 sequence is 13 residues long. CDR1 and CDR2 from the germline V gene are MGHRA and YSYEKL. The sample was blood. The TCR was taken from a middle-aged man in good health. The chain recombines TRBV4-1 with TRBJ2-2; 8 nucleotides agree with TRBD1. CDR3 region: CASSRQGSGELFF. CDR3 DNA sequence: TGCGCCAGCAGCCGACAGGGGTCCGGGGAGCTGTTTTTT.